Below, one T cell receptor beta chain is given with its context. Its cognate antigen is unknown. Unique molecular identifiers were attached to individual cDNA molecules within the library. TCRdb passed the 5' RACE reads through MiXCR, listing each CDR3 protein once. In the table there are about 81,000 distinct CDR3 sequences, less than 9.5% of which are singletons. The data stem from a study of human T cells and chemical hapten exposure. Study-wide results and caveats: No shift was seen in TCRs above 1 in 1000 frequency with DPC sensitization.

The V end lost 0 bases, the J end lost 0 bases, and 11 bases lay between the germline ends. This CDR3 is built from 15 residues. In germline, CDR1 is DFQATT, CDR2 SNEGSKA (reference sequence). From whole blood left unfractionated, total RNA was extracted. The receptor comes from a male donor in good health. The chain joins TRBV20-1 to TRBJ2-5; possibly TRBD1 or TRBD2 for D (6 bases each). CDR3 DNA: TGCAGTGCTAGAGATCCGGGGGCCAACCAAGAGACCCAGTACTTC. It translates to CSARDPGANQETQYF.